A single T cell receptor beta chain is shown here with its context. The record originates from a study of blood T cell repertoires in COVID-19. About the study: There were acute and convalescent COVID-19 samples, and they came from the United States, Italy and Spain. Sources were T cells, B-cell-depleted T cells, or PBMCs; the material itself was cDNA or gDNA.

As originally analysed: The authors estimated nucleated cell counts from reference gene primer amplification. Libraries were prepared by immunoSEQ multiplex PCR; TCRdb keeps only in-frame clonotypes and omits some of them. The DNA gave D and trimming, while V, J and clone size come from that table. The repertoire holds 90,000 to 100,000 clones, 80% to 85% seen once, with approximately 6.8% in the top ten. This sequence was found in a man in his 60s with acute or convalescent COVID-19. Sequencing was done on a sample of peripheral blood.

CDR3 in DNA: TGTGCCAGCAGTCGTGAGACAGGGGGCTCCTACGAGCAGTACTTC. This codes for CASSRETGGSYEQYF. This chain links TRBV6-2 or TRBV6-3 with TRBJ2-7; the match to TRBD1 covers 9 bases. Germline V gene sequence: CDR1 MNHEY, CDR2 SVGEGT. This CDR3 is 15 amino acids long. J lost 0 bases, V lost 5 bases, and 5 bases had no gene match.